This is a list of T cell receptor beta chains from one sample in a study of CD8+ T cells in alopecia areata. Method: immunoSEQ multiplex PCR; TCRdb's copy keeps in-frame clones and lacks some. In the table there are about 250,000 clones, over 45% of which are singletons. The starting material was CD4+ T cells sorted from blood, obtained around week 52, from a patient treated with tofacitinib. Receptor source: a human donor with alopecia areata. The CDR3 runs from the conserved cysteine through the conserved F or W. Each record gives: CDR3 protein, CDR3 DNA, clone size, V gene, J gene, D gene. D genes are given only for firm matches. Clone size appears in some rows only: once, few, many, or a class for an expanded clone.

CDR3: CASRASSSYNSPLHF
DNA: TGTGCCAGCAGGGCTTCGAGCTCCTATAATTCACCCCTCCACTTT
size: once
V: TRBV6-5
J: TRBJ1-6
D: NA

CDR3: CASSYLGREGNSPLHF
DNA: TGTGCCAGCAGTTACCTGGGGCGGGAAGGGAATTCACCCCTCCACTTT
size: once
V: TRBV6-6
J: TRBJ1-6
D: NA

CDR3: CASSLGQRNTEAFF
DNA: TGTGCCAGCAGCCTTGGACAGAGAAACACTGAAGCTTTCTTT
size: few
V: TRBV6-5
J: TRBJ1-1
D: NA

CDR3: CASSPGESQETQYF
DNA: TGTGCCAGCAGCCCCGGGGAGTCTCAAGAGACCCAGTACTTC
size: NA
V: TRBV5-6
J: TRBJ2-5
D: NA

CDR3: CASSQDLAGANVLTF
DNA: TGTGCCAGCAGCCAAGATCTCGCCGGGGCCAACGTCCTGACTTTC
size: NA
V: TRBV14
J: TRBJ2-6
D: NA

CDR3: CAWSVRFGHYNQPQHF
DNA: TGTGCCTGGAGTGTCCGGTTTGGACACTACAATCAGCCCCAGCATTTT
size: NA
V: TRBV30
J: TRBJ1-5
D: NA

CDR3: CASSFWAGQETQYF
DNA: TGTGCCAGCAGCTTTTGGGCGGGCCAAGAGACCCAGTACTTC
size: NA
V: TRBV7-2
J: TRBJ2-5
D: NA

CDR3: CASSKTGLRYEQYF
DNA: TGTGCCAGCTCAAAGACAGGTCTAAGGTACGAGCAGTACTTC
size: few
V: TRBV18
J: TRBJ2-7
D: NA

CDR3: CASSFGQGQETQYF
DNA: TGTGCCAGCAGCTTTGGACAGGGCCAAGAGACCCAGTACTTC
size: NA
V: TRBV5-6
J: TRBJ2-5
D: TRBD1

CDR3: CSVDEETQYF
DNA: TGCAGCGTTGACGAAGAGACCCAGTACTTC
size: few
V: TRBV29-1
J: TRBJ2-5
D: NA

CDR3: CASSVVGGLTDTQYF
DNA: TGTGCCAGCAGCGTAGTCGGAGGACTTACAGATACGCAGTATTTT
size: NA
V: TRBV9
J: TRBJ2-3
D: NA

CDR3: CASSQDSNNYEQYF
DNA: TGTGCCAGCAGCCAAGATAGTAACAACTACGAGCAGTACTTC
size: NA
V: TRBV4-2
J: TRBJ2-7
D: NA

CDR3: CASSAQATYGYTF
DNA: TGTGCCAGCAGTGCGCAGGCCACCTATGGCTACACCTTC
size: NA
V: TRBV25-1
J: TRBJ1-2
D: NA

CDR3: CANQQGGTDTQYF
DNA: TGTGCCAACCAACAGGGGGGTACAGATACGCAGTATTTT
size: NA
V: TRBV10-3
J: TRBJ2-3
D: TRBD1

CDR3: CSADRGQVEQFF
DNA: TGCAGCGCCGACAGGGGGCAGGTTGAGCAGTTCTTC
size: few
V: TRBV29-1
J: TRBJ2-1
D: TRBD1

CDR3: CASSSGECAEETQYF
DNA: TGCGCCAGCAGTAGCGGGGAGTGTGCAGAAGAGACCCAGTACTTC
size: once
V: TRBV23-1
J: TRBJ2-5
D: TRBD2

CDR3: CAWSRDGRTYGYTF
DNA: TGTGCCTGGAGTCGAGATGGGAGGACCTATGGCTACACCTTC
size: NA
V: TRBV30
J: TRBJ1-2
D: NA

CDR3: CATRIGTDYEQYF
DNA: TGCGCCACCAGGATCGGGACAGACTACGAGCAGTACTTC
size: NA
V: TRBV5-1
J: TRBJ2-7
D: TRBD1

CDR3: CATSPGVQETQYF
DNA: TGTGCCACCAGCCCGGGAGTACAAGAGACCCAGTACTTC
size: NA
V: TRBV15
J: TRBJ2-5
D: NA

CDR3: CASSLTGANVLTF
DNA: TGTGCCAGCAGCCTCACAGGGGCCAACGTCCTGACTTTC
size: NA
V: TRBV7-3
J: TRBJ2-6
D: NA

CDR3: CASSPIAGGAGSPLHF
DNA: TGTGCCAGCAGCCCCATAGCTGGGGGCGCGGGTTCACCCCTCCACTTT
size: NA
V: TRBV7-6
J: TRBJ1-6
D: NA

CDR3: CAISEDREIWLEVVRGEQFF
DNA: TGTGCCATCAGTGAAGACCGCGAAATCTGGCTTGAAGTGGTCCGGGGAGAGCAGTTCTTC
size: NA
V: TRBV10-3
J: TRBJ2-1
D: NA